The rows below give T cell receptor beta chains drawn from one sample of a study of shared clonotypes between healthy human individuals. Sequencing used immunoSEQ multiplex PCR; TCRdb keeps in-frame clones, though not all of them. The data hold some 1,100,000 clones, with more than 75% observed a single time. The source material was memory CD4+ T cells from PBMCs. The origin of the receptors is a man younger than 30 in good health. Some clones in this sample may be carry-over from other donors' samples. CDR3s include the opening cysteine and the closing phenylalanine or tryptophan. D genes are given only for firm matches. The size field is filled for only some rows; it gives once, few, many or a size class.

cdr3_aa: CASSSLAGPNTGELFF; cdr3_nt: TGTGCCAGCAGCTCCCTAGCGGGACCGAACACCGGGGAGCTGTTTTTT; j_call: TRBJ2-2; d_call: TRBD2; clone_size: -; v_call: TRBV5-5
cdr3_aa: CASSQWGIGNQPQHF; cdr3_nt: TGTGCCAGCAGCCAATGGGGTATCGGCAATCAGCCCCAGCATTTT; j_call: TRBJ1-5; d_call: -; clone_size: -; v_call: TRBV4-2
cdr3_aa: CATSSVLGTDTQYF; cdr3_nt: TGTGCCACCAGCAGCGTATTGGGCACAGATACGCAGTATTTT; j_call: TRBJ2-3; d_call: -; clone_size: -; v_call: TRBV15
cdr3_aa: CASSPNRQNTLGGYTF; cdr3_nt: TGTGCCAGCTCCCCCAATCGACAGAACACTCTGGGAGGCTACACCTTC; j_call: TRBJ1-2; d_call: -; clone_size: -; v_call: TRBV18
cdr3_aa: CASRGGVGSGEGSYNEQFF; cdr3_nt: TGCGCCAGCAGAGGTGGAGTAGGGTCTGGAGAGGGGTCCTACAATGAGCAGTTCTTC; j_call: TRBJ2-1; d_call: -; clone_size: once; v_call: TRBV5-1
cdr3_aa: CASSLKEGFGAGYTF; cdr3_nt: TGCGCCAGCAGCTTGAAGGAAGGGTTTGGCGCTGGCTACACCTTC; j_call: TRBJ1-2; d_call: -; clone_size: -; v_call: TRBV5-1
cdr3_aa: CASSLRQQNTGELFF; cdr3_nt: TGTGCCAGCAGTTTAAGACAGCAGAACACCGGGGAGCTGTTTTTT; j_call: TRBJ2-2; d_call: -; clone_size: -; v_call: TRBV27
cdr3_aa: CAISEPDRRSAYTF; cdr3_nt: TGTGCCATCAGTGAGCCGGACAGGAGGAGTGCCTACACCTTC; j_call: TRBJ1-2; d_call: TRBD1; clone_size: -; v_call: TRBV10-3
cdr3_aa: CASRPRGLAGTDTQYF; cdr3_nt: TGTGCCAGTAGACCACGGGGACTAGCGGGCACAGATACGCAGTATTTT; j_call: TRBJ2-3; d_call: TRBD2; clone_size: -; v_call: TRBV19
cdr3_aa: CASSLAQGRGNEKLFF; cdr3_nt: TGTGCCAGCAGCTTAGCCCAGGGTCGTGGTAATGAAAAACTGTTTTTT; j_call: TRBJ1-4; d_call: -; clone_size: -; v_call: TRBV7-8
cdr3_aa: CASSPLGNEQFF; cdr3_nt: TGTGCCAGCAGCCCTCTCGGCAATGAGCAGTTCTTC; j_call: TRBJ2-1; d_call: -; clone_size: -; v_call: TRBV7-7
cdr3_aa: CASSLRPAEQYF; cdr3_nt: TGTGCCAGCAGCCTCCGGCCCGCGGAGCAGTACTTC; j_call: TRBJ2-7; d_call: -; clone_size: -; v_call: TRBV7-2
cdr3_aa: CASSSGTVNTEAFF; cdr3_nt: TGTGCCAGCTCATCCGGGACAGTAAACACTGAAGCTTTCTTT; j_call: TRBJ1-1; d_call: TRBD1; clone_size: -; v_call: TRBV18
cdr3_aa: CASSLTGTNGDIQYF; cdr3_nt: TGTGCCAGCAGCTTAACCGGGACTAACGGGGACATTCAGTACTTC; j_call: TRBJ2-4; d_call: TRBD2; clone_size: -; v_call: TRBV7-2
cdr3_aa: CASSVGGTGDNGYTF; cdr3_nt: TGTGCCAGCAGCGTAGGCGGGACGGGGGATAACGGCTACACCTTC; j_call: TRBJ1-2; d_call: -; clone_size: -; v_call: TRBV9
cdr3_aa: CATSRDAGTGYGSNQPQHF; cdr3_nt: TGTGCCACCAGCAGAGACGCCGGGACAGGGTACGGAAGCAATCAGCCCCAGCATTTT; j_call: TRBJ1-5; d_call: TRBD1; clone_size: -; v_call: TRBV15
cdr3_aa: CASSSTVGRLDEQFF; cdr3_nt: TGTGCCAGCAGCTCAACGGTGGGCCGATTGGATGAGCAGTTCTTC; j_call: TRBJ2-1; d_call: -; clone_size: -; v_call: TRBV7-2
cdr3_aa: CASSQDWGRDEQYF; cdr3_nt: TGCGCCAGCAGCCAAGATTGGGGCAGGGACGAGCAGTACTTC; j_call: TRBJ2-7; d_call: -; clone_size: -; v_call: TRBV4-3
cdr3_aa: CASSLKLAGGSTDTQYF; cdr3_nt: TGTGCCAGCAGCTTAAAACTAGCGGGGGGTAGCACAGATACGCAGTATTTT; j_call: TRBJ2-3; d_call: TRBD2; clone_size: -; v_call: TRBV13
cdr3_aa: CASSLPIGANVLTF; cdr3_nt: TGTGCCAGCAGCTTACCCATAGGGGCCAACGTCCTGACTTTC; j_call: TRBJ2-6; d_call: -; clone_size: once; v_call: TRBV5-6
cdr3_aa: CASSSYPGTQYF; cdr3_nt: TGTGCCAGCAGTTCGTACCCGGGTACCCAGTACTTC; j_call: TRBJ2-5; d_call: -; clone_size: -; v_call: TRBV27
cdr3_aa: CASSKGKDLTDTQYF; cdr3_nt: TGTGCCAGCAGCAAAGGTAAGGACCTAACAGATACGCAGTATTTT; j_call: TRBJ2-3; d_call: -; clone_size: -; v_call: TRBV21-1
cdr3_aa: CASSPQQGPPDTQYF; cdr3_nt: TGTGCCAGCTCACCTCAACAGGGGCCCCCAGATACGCAGTATTTT; j_call: TRBJ2-3; d_call: TRBD1; clone_size: once; v_call: TRBV18
cdr3_aa: CASSRRDGGNYGYTF; cdr3_nt: TGTGCCAGTAGCCGCCGGGACGGAGGTAACTATGGCTACACCTTC; j_call: TRBJ1-2; d_call: -; clone_size: once; v_call: TRBV19
cdr3_aa: CASSLPSSYEQYF; cdr3_nt: TGTGCCAGCAGCTTGCCTAGCTCCTACGAGCAGTACTTC; j_call: TRBJ2-7; d_call: -; clone_size: -; v_call: TRBV5-6
cdr3_aa: CASSFLRDPSYNEQFF; cdr3_nt: TGTGCCAGCAGTTTCCTCCGGGACCCTTCCTACAATGAGCAGTTCTTC; j_call: TRBJ2-1; d_call: -; clone_size: -; v_call: TRBV27
cdr3_aa: CASSHGLTYEQYF; cdr3_nt: TGTGCCAGCAGCCATGGGTTAACCTACGAGCAGTACTTC; j_call: TRBJ2-7; d_call: -; clone_size: -; v_call: TRBV16
cdr3_aa: CASSPTGVGQPQHF; cdr3_nt: TGTGCCAGCAGCCCGACAGGGGTCGGACAGCCCCAGCATTTT; j_call: TRBJ1-5; d_call: TRBD1; clone_size: few; v_call: TRBV6-1
cdr3_aa: CASSSTPGTGINEQFF; cdr3_nt: TGCGCCAGCAGCTCAACGCCCGGGACAGGGATCAATGAGCAGTTCTTC; j_call: TRBJ2-1; d_call: TRBD1; clone_size: -; v_call: TRBV5-1
cdr3_aa: CASSLVAGRHFQETQYF; cdr3_nt: TGTGCCAGCAGCTTAGTGGCGGGACGCCATTTCCAAGAGACCCAGTACTTC; j_call: TRBJ2-5; d_call: -; clone_size: -; v_call: TRBV11-2
cdr3_aa: CASSPLSSYNEQFF; cdr3_nt: TGTGCCAGCAGCCCCCTCAGCTCCTACAATGAGCAGTTCTTC; j_call: TRBJ2-1; d_call: -; clone_size: -; v_call: TRBV13
cdr3_aa: CASSDGTGTGTGELFF; cdr3_nt: TGTGCCAGCAGCGACGGCACAGGGACGGGGACCGGGGAGCTGTTTTTT; j_call: TRBJ2-2; d_call: -; clone_size: few; v_call: TRBV7-6
cdr3_aa: CASSFGQGRYGYTF; cdr3_nt: TGCGCCAGCAGCTTCGGACAGGGGCGCTATGGCTACACCTTC; j_call: TRBJ1-2; d_call: TRBD1; clone_size: few; v_call: TRBV5-1
cdr3_aa: CASGLMGRAITDTQYF; cdr3_nt: TGTGCCAGCGGCCTCATGGGGAGGGCCATAACAGATACGCAGTATTTT; j_call: TRBJ2-3; d_call: TRBD2; clone_size: -; v_call: TRBV9
cdr3_aa: CASSLWTATNEKLFF; cdr3_nt: TGTGCCAGCAGCTTGTGGACAGCAACTAATGAAAAACTGTTTTTT; j_call: TRBJ1-4; d_call: -; clone_size: -; v_call: TRBV7-8
cdr3_aa: CASSSTTGTVYGYTF; cdr3_nt: TGCGCCAGCAGCTCTACCACCGGGACAGTGTATGGCTACACCTTC; j_call: TRBJ1-2; d_call: TRBD1; clone_size: few; v_call: TRBV5-1